These 29 T cell receptor beta chains came from one sample sequenced in a study of early T cells in non-severe SARS-CoV-2 infection. TCRdb reanalysed the 5' RACE reads using MiXCR and keeps one entry per CDR3 protein. Here the sample spans 76,000 or so distinct CDR3 sequences, 11% being singletons. Sequenced sample: whole blood. The receptors here all came from an adult who was a healthcare worker with PCR-confirmed SARS-CoV-2 infection or an uninfected control (not recorded which).

At least ten counts were recorded for this clonotype. The chain carries TRBV6-2 or TRBV6-3 and TRBJ2-1; D may be TRBD1 or TRBD2 (5 bases each). Trimming pared 0 bases from V and 8 bases from J, leaving 5 bases between. CDR1 is MNHEY, CDR2 SVGEGT, per germline. This CDR3 is built from 12 residues. CDR3 residues: CASSYSGDEQFF. The DNA of the CDR3 is TGTGCCAGCAGTTACTCGGGGGATGAGCAGTTCTTC.

This chain joins TRBV7-8 and TRBJ1-4; weak D call: TRBD1 (5 bases). V was clipped by 0 bases and J by 0 bases, with 14 bases between them. The CDR3 sequence is 18 residues long. Germline V gene sequence: CDR1 SGHVS, CDR2 FQNEAQ. The CDR3 coding sequence is TGTGCCAGCAGCTTAGCGGGGCCGTATTCAGCAACTAATGAAAAACTGTTTTTT. This encodes CASSLAGPYSATNEKLFF.

In this sample, this clonotype turned up a few times. This chain joins TRBV6-2 or TRBV6-3 and TRBJ1-1; D unresolved. V was trimmed by 2 bases and J by 0 bases, leaving 10 bases between them. The CDR3 extends over 15 amino acids. Germline CDR1 MNHEY, CDR2 SVGEGT. CDR3 sequence reads: CASSYGGSMNTEAFF. Here the CDR3 DNA reads TGTGCCAGCAGTTACGGAGGCAGCATGAACACTGAAGCTTTCTTT.

The gene calls are TRBV3-1 and TRBJ2-1, with D maybe TRBD2 (6 bases). The germline V gene has CDR1 LGHDT and CDR2 YNNKEL (reference sequence). The V end was cut by 0 bases, the J end by 6 bases, with 15 bases between. The CDR3 is made up of 16 amino acids. The CDR3 protein is CASSQDLGGWGNEQFF. CDR3 DNA sequence: TGTGCCAGCAGCCAAGATCTTGGAGGGTGGGGCAATGAGCAGTTCTTC.

This clonotype appeared many times. The chain couples TRBV30 to TRBJ1-1; D gene uncertain. The CDR3 extends over 14 amino acids. Germline V CDR1 and CDR2: GTSNPN, SVGIG (reference sequence). Between the trimmed V and J ends, which lost 4 bases and 1 base, there was a span of 13 bases. CDR3 loop: CAWTEGRRNTEAFF. In DNA form, the CDR3 reads TGTGCCTGGACCGAAGGCCGGAGGAACACTGAAGCTTTCTTT.

This clonotype was counted many times. V and J are TRBV7-2 and TRBJ2-3; 8 nucleotides align to TRBD2. Trimming took 2 bases from V and 3 from J; bases not matched to a gene: 7. Germline CDR1 and CDR2: SGHTA and FQGNSA. CDR3 length: 16 amino acids. The CDR3 DNA follows: TGTGCCAGCAGCTTAATGCCAGCGGGAGCGACAGATACGCAGTATTTT. This codes for CASSLMPAGATDTQYF.

The V gene is TRBV3-1, the J gene TRBJ1-2; D is ambiguous. CDR3 length: 12 amino acids. Germline lookup yields CDR1 LGHDT and CDR2 YNNKEL (reference sequence). Trimming removed 2 bases at V and 4 bases at J, with 5 bases between. This CDR3 is CASSQTVYGYTF. In nucleotides, the CDR3 is TGTGCCAGCAGCCAAACAGTCTATGGCTACACCTTC.

This clonotype was seen at least ten times. The chain uses TRBV3-1 and TRBJ1-1, with no clear D. This CDR3 comprises 11 residues. With 1 base removed from V and 4 bases from J, the gap between germline ends came to 1 base. Per the germline V gene, CDR1 is LGHDT and CDR2 is YNNKEL (reference sequence). Here the CDR3 DNA reads TGTGCCAGCAGCCAAGCCACTGAAGCTTTCTTT. Protein: CASSQATEAFF.

CDR3 residues: CASSRTDEAFF. The CDR3 region has the DNA TGTGCCAGCAGCCGGACAGACGAAGCTTTCTTT. J is TRBJ1-1 and V is TRBV7-9, with D possibly being TRBD1 (6 bases). Germline CDR1 is SEHNR and CDR2 is FQNEAQ (reference sequence). V was shortened by 5 bases and J by 8 bases, with 9 bases between the two germline ends. The CDR3 consists of 11 residues. Using reference TRBV7-9 and TRBJ1-1 for the parts outside the CDR3, the full variable domain is DTGVSQNPRHKITKRGQNVTFRCDPISEHNRLYWYRQTLGQGPEFLTYFQNEAQLEKSRLLSDRFSAERPKGSFSTLEIQRTEQGDSAMYLCASSRTDEAFFGQGTRLTVV.

This clonotype has only a few counts. This chain uses TRBV9 with TRBJ2-1; 10 nucleotides line up with TRBD2. From germline, CDR1 is SGDLS and CDR2 YYNGEE. This CDR3 spans 16 amino acids. The V and J ends lost 4 bases and 5 bases, in that order; junction bases with no gene match: 9. CDR3 nucleotides: TGTGCCAGCAGCTCCAGCCCTAGCGGGGGAGACAATGAGCAGTTCTTC. Translated: CASSSSPSGGDNEQFF.

This clonotype was seen repeatedly, ten times or more. The V call is TRBV12-3 or TRBV12-4, the J call TRBJ2-5; possible D gene TRBD1, 5 bases. CDR3 length: 15 amino acids. Trimming took off 6 bases at V and 0 bases at J, with 14 bases between the two ends. DNA for the CDR3: TGTGCCAGCAGCCAGGTCCAGGGTTACCAAGAGACCCAGTACTTC. Its protein is CASSQVQGYQETQYF.

This clonotype has a handful of counts. The chain has TRBV4-1 and TRBJ2-5; the D is unclear. Germline loops: CDR1 MGHRA, CDR2 YSYEKL. The V end was cut by 0 bases, the J end by 4 bases, with 9 bases between. The CDR3 runs 14 residues. The CDR3 DNA sequence: TGCGCCAGCAGCCAAGATCGCGGTGCAGAGACCCAGTACTTC. This sequence encodes CASSQDRGAETQYF.

CDR3 protein: CSVFDRANIQYF. CDR3 sequence (DNA): TGCAGCGTCTTCGACAGGGCGAACATTCAGTACTTC. The chain links TRBV29-1 to TRBJ2-4; TRBD1 agrees at 7 bases. V lost 6 bases to trimming and J lost 7 bases; unmatched junction nucleotides: 6. This CDR3 spans 12 amino acids. CDR1 is SQVTM and CDR2 is ANQGSEA in the germline V gene.

This clonotype was detected once. A read error may explain this, as a much larger clone is one base away. The chain combines TRBV10-3 with TRBJ2-7, with D possibly TRBD1 on 6 matching bases. V was cut by 7 bases and J by 2 bases, with 15 bases left in between. Germline V CDR1 and CDR2: ENHRY, SYGVKD. This CDR3 comprises 14 residues. The DNA of the CDR3 is TGTGCCATCATGGCAGGGGCATTCCCCTACGAGCAGTACTTC. Residues: CAIMAGAFPYEQYF.

This clonotype has just a few counts. J is TRBJ2-7 and V is TRBV5-1; a weak D match, TRBD2 (5 bases). CDR3 length equals 12 residues. The germline V gene encodes CDR1 SGHRS and CDR2 YFSETQ. Trimming cost V 2 bases and J 5 bases, with 8 bases left between them. The CDR3 loop reads CASSFSGDEQYF. CDR3 in DNA: TGCGCCAGCAGCTTTTCCGGGGACGAGCAGTACTTC.

This clonotype was counted many times. J is TRBJ2-5 and V is TRBV5-1; either TRBD1 or TRBD2 may supply D (5 bases each). V was trimmed by 1 base and J by 0 bases, leaving 7 bases between them. This CDR3 has 14 amino acids. CDR1 is SGHRS, CDR2 YFSETQ, per germline. The CDR3 DNA reads TGCGCCAGCAGCTTGCTGGGGGACCAAGAGACCCAGTACTTC. As protein: CASSLLGDQETQYF.

This clonotype was found many times. The chain uses TRBV12-3 or TRBV12-4 and TRBJ2-7, with TRBD2 identical over 7 bases. There are 12 residues in the CDR3. V lost 7 bases, J lost 4 bases, and 4 bases stayed unmatched. CDR3 DNA: TGTGCCAGCACCCAGGGAGGGTACGAGCAGTACTTC. Amino acid sequence: CASTQGGYEQYF.

This clonotype was observed a few times. The gene calls are TRBV12-3 or TRBV12-4 and TRBJ2-3; 9 nucleotides agree with TRBD2. V lost 5 bases, J lost 2 bases, and 11 bases stayed unmatched. CDR3 length: 17 residues. The CDR3 here is CASSPTGTSRVTDTQYF. For the CDR3, the DNA is TGTGCCAGCAGTCCCACCGGGACTAGCCGGGTCACAGATACGCAGTATTTT.

Comment on this clonotype: The conserved closing phenylalanine or tryptophan is absent in this CDR3, likely reflecting a read error. The chain uses TRBV29-1 and TRBJ1-2; D unclear. Trimming took 6 bases from V and 8 from J, leaving 7 bases between them. Germline CDR1 is SQVTM and CDR2 is ANQGSEA. CDR3 size: 9 residues. Written as DNA, the CDR3 is TGCAGCGTCCAACCCGGCTACACCTCC. It yields the protein CSVQPGYTS.

This clonotype was seen only a few times. V and J are TRBV5-8 and TRBJ1-2; no reliable D call. V lost 5 bases and J lost 3, with 11 bases in between. Per the germline V gene, CDR1 is SGHTS and CDR2 is YDEGEE. The length of the CDR3 is 13 residues. CDR3 sequence (DNA): TGTGCCAGCAGACGGGTGGACCACTATGGCTACACCTTC. It is translated as CASRRVDHYGYTF.

The chain couples TRBV3-1 to TRBJ2-5; TRBD2 might be the D (5 bases). Germline values: CDR1 LGHDT, CDR2 YNNKEL (reference sequence). This CDR3 spans 14 amino acids. V lost 0 bases and J lost 5, with 10 bases in between. CDR3 nucleotide sequence: TGTGCCAGCAGCCAAGATCGCAGGACTGAGACCCAGTACTTC. Protein: CASSQDRRTETQYF.

V usage is TRBV9 and J usage is TRBJ1-2, with D perhaps TRBD1 (5 bases). The CDR3 runs 16 residues. The V and J ends lost 4 bases and 0 bases respectively, with 16 bases between them. Germline V gives CDR1 SGDLS, CDR2 YYNGEE. The CDR3 sequence: CASSFPRDYTNYGYTF. In nucleotides, the CDR3 is TGTGCCAGCAGCTTTCCCCGGGACTACACTAACTATGGCTACACCTTC.

Comments on this clonotype: This may arise from a read error, as a much more abundant clone is one base away. This chain uses TRBV13 with TRBJ1-6; weak D call: TRBD1 (6 bases). V shed 2 bases and J shed 7 bases, with 18 bases lying between them. The CDR3 runs 17 residues. The germline V gene encodes CDR1 PRHDT and CDR2 FYEKMQ (reference sequence). CDR3 sequence reads: CASSLRNYRDKNSPLHF. In nucleotides, the CDR3 is TGTGCCAGCAGCTTAAGGAACTACCGGGACAAGAATTCACCCCTCCACTTT. Variable domain in full (rest from reference TRBV13 and TRBJ1-6): AAGVIQSPRHLIKEKRETATLKCYPIPRHDTVYWYQQGPGQDPQFLISFYEKMQSDKGSIPDRFSAQQFSDYHSELNMSSLELGDSALYFCASSLRNYRDKNSPLHFGNGTRLTVT.

This clonotype was recorded many times. The gene calls are TRBV5-1 and TRBJ2-7; TRBD1 aligns across 8 bases. The CDR3 has 14 residues. Germline CDR1 is SGHRS and CDR2 is YFSETQ. Germline trimming cut 1 base from V and 4 bases from J; bases unmatched to any gene: 4. CDR3 nucleotides: TGCGCCAGCAGCTTGAACAGGGGGATGTACGAGCAGTACTTC. Protein sequence: CASSLNRGMYEQYF.

This clonotype was detected many times. The gene calls are TRBV4-1 and TRBJ2-3, with D unresolved. CDR3 length equals 13 residues. The germline V gene has CDR1 MGHRA and CDR2 YSYEKL. With 1 base removed from V and 6 bases from J, the gap between germline ends came to 8 bases. The CDR3 sequence: CASSQVLTDTQYF. Written as DNA, the CDR3 is TGCGCCAGCAGCCAAGTGTTGACGGATACGCAGTATTTT.

This clonotype was observed many times. DNA of the CDR3: TGTGCCAGCAGCTTGACAGAACGCACGCAGTATTTT. This gives the protein CASSLTERTQYF. The chain links TRBV7-8 to TRBJ2-3, with D perhaps matching TRBD1 (5 bases). Trimming cost V 3 bases and J 9 bases, with 10 bases left between them. The CDR3 consists of 12 residues. The germline gives CDR1 SGHVS, CDR2 FQNEAQ.

This clonotype is termed medium-sized (0.01 to 0.1%). The chain combines TRBV25-1 with TRBJ2-5; no firm D call. The end of the DNA fits TRBJ2-7 better, so the J call may be wrong. This CDR3 comprises 10 residues. Germline CDR1 and CDR2: MGHDK and SYGVNS. CDR3 nucleotides: TGTGCCAGCAGTGACTCCGAGCAGTACTTC. This codes for CASSDSEQYF.

This clonotype showed up just a few times. The J gene is TRBJ2-1, the V gene TRBV9, with unresolved D. Looked up from germline, CDR1 is SGDLS and CDR2 is YYNGEE. The ends were cut back, 6 bases at V and 3 bases at J, with 13 bases in the middle. The CDR3 consists of 14 residues. For the CDR3, the DNA is TGTGCCAGCACCCCGGGCCCCGACTACAATGAGCAGTTCTTC. Protein sequence: CASTPGPDYNEQFF. The whole variable domain, remainder taken from reference TRBV9 and TRBJ2-1, is DSGVTQTPKHLITATGQRVTLRCSPRSGDLSVYWYQQSLDQGLQFLIQYYNGEERAKGNILERFSAQQFPDLHSELNLSSLELGDSALYFCASTPGPDYNEQFFGPGTRLTVL.

This clonotype showed up just a few times. CDR3 coding DNA: TGCGCCAGCAGCCAAGCACCACAGGGTCTGGGGTCCTACAATGAGCAGTTCTTC. The encoded protein is CASSQAPQGLGSYNEQFF. V is TRBV4-1 and J is TRBJ2-1; possibly TRBD1 for D (6 bases). The V and J ends lost 1 base and 1 base respectively, with 17 bases between them. This CDR3 has 18 residues. Per the germline V gene, CDR1 is MGHRA and CDR2 is YSYEKL.